This T cell receptor (beta chain) was documented in a study of blood T cell repertoires in COVID-19. Germline CDR1 is LNHNV and CDR2 is YYDKDF (reference sequence). The CDR3 contains 14 residues. Trimming stripped 2 bases from V and 8 bases from J, with 12 bases between. Only in-frame clones appear in the TCRdb table, and some are missing; sequencing was by immunoSEQ multiplex PCR. The sample carries some 210,000 clones, around 80% recorded once. This TCR derives from a man aged 25 to 40 with acute COVID-19. Input material: PBMCs or T cells enriched from blood (not recorded which). The chain links TRBV15 to TRBJ1-4, with D possibly being TRBD1 (6 bases). The CDR3 coding sequence is TGTGCCACCAGCAGACCAGGGACAAGAGAAAAACTGTTTTTT. Translated: CATSRPGTREKLFF.